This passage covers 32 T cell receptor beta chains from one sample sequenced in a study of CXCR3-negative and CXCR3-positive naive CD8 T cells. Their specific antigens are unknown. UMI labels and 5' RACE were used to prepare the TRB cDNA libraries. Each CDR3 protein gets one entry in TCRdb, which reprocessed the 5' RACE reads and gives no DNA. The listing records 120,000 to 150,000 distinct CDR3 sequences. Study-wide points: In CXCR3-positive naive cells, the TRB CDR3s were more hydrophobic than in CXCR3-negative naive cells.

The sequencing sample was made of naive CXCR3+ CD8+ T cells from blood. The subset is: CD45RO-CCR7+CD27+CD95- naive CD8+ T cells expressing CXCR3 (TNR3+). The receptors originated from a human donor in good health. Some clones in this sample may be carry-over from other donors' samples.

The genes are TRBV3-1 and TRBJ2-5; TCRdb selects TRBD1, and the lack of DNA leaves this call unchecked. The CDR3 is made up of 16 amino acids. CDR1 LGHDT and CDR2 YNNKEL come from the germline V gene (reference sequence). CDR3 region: CASSQNRGPPGETQYF.

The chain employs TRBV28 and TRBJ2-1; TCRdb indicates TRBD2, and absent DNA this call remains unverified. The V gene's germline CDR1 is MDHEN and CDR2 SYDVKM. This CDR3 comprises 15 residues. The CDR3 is CASSGTGLYGDEQFF. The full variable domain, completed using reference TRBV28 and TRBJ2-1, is DVKVTQSSRYLVKRTGEKVFLECVQDMDHENMFWYRQDPGLGLRLIYFSYDVKMKEKGDIPEGYSVSREKKERFSLILESASTNQTSMYLCASSGTGLYGDEQFFGPGTRLTVL.

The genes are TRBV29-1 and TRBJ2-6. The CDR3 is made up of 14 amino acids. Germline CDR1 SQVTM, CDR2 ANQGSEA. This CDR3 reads CSVKEGSGANVLTF.

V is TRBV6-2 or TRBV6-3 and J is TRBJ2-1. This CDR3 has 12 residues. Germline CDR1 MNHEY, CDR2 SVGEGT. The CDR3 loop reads CASRPTGNEQFF.

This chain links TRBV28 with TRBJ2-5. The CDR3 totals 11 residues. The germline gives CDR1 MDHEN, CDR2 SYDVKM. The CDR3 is CASSFGQTQYF.

CDR3 residues: CASSFGGQAYEQYF. The chain carries TRBV7-2 and TRBJ2-7; the D call from TCRdb, TRBD2, cannot be confirmed without DNA. This CDR3 has 14 residues. Per the germline V gene, CDR1 is SGHTA and CDR2 is FQGNSA. Filled out from reference TRBV7-2 and TRBJ2-7, the complete variable domain reads GAGVSQSPSNKVTEKGKDVELRCDPISGHTALYWYRQSLGQGLEFLIYFQGNSAPDKSGLPSDRFSAERTGGSVSTLTIQRTQQEDSAVYLCASSFGGQAYEQYFGPGTRLTVT.

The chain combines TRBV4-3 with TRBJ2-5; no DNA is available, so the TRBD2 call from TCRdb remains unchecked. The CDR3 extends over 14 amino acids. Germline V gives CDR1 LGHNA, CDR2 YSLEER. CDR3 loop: CASSQDRREETQYF.

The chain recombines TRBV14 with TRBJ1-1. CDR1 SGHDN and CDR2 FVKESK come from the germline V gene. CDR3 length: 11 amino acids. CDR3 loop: CASGLGYSAFF.

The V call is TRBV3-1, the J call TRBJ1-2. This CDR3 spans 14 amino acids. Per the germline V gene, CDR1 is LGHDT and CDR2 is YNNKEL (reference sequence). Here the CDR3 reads CASSQVIGFGGYTF.

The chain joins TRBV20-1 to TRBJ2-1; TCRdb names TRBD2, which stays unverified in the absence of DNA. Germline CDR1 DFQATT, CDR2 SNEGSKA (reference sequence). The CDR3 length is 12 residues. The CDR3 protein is CSAGPPTNEQFF.

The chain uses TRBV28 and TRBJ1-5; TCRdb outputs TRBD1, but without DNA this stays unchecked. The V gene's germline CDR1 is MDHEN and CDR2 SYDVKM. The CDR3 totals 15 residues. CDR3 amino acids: CASSELGQSNQPQHF.

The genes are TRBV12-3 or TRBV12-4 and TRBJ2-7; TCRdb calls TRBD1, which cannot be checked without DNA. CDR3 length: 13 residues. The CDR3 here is CASSPGPGYEQYF.

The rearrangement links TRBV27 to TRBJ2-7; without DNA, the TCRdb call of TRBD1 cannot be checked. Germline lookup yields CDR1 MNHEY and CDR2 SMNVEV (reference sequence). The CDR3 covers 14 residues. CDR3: CASSLFRGGYEQYF.

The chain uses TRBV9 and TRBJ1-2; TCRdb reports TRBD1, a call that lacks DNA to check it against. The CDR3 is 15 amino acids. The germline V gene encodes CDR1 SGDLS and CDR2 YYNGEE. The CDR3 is CASSVSVSLRDSYTF.

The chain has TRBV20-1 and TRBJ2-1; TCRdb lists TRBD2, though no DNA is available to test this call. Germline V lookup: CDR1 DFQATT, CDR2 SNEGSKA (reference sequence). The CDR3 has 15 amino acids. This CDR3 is CSARPLAGDGTAHLF.

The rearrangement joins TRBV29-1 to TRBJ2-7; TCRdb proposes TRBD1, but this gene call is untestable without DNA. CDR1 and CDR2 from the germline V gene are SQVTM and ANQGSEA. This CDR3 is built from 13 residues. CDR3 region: CSVDAGRGPEQYF.

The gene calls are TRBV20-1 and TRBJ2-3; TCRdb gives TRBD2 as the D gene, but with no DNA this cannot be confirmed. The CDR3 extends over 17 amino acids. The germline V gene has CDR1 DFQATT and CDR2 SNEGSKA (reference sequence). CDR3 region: CSAYAITHSGGLETQYF.

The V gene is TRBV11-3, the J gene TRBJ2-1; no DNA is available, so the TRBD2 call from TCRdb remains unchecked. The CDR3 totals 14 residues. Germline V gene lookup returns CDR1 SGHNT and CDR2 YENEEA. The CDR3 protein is CASGDWREGNEQFF.

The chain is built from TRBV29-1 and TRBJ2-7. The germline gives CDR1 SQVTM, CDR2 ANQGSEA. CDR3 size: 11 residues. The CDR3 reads CSGTTSYEQYF.

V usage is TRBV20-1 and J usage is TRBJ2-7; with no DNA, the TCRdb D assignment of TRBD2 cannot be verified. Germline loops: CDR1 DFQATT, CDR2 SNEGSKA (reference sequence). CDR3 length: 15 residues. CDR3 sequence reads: CSATPNRAFAYEQYF.

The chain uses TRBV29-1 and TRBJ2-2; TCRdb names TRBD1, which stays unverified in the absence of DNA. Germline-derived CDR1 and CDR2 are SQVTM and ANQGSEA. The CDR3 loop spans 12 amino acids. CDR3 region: CSVAGWSGELFF.

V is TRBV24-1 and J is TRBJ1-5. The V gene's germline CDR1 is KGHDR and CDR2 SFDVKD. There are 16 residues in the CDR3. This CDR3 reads CATSDSRQVSNQPQHF.

CDR3 sequence: CASSLAEMAYEQYF. The chain combines TRBV5-1 with TRBJ2-7. The CDR3 totals 14 residues. The germline CDR1 and CDR2 sequences are SGHRS and YFSETQ.

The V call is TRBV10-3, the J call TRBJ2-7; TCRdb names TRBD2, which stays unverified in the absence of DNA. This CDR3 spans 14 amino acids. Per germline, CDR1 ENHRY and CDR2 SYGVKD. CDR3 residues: CAISAASGTGEQYF.

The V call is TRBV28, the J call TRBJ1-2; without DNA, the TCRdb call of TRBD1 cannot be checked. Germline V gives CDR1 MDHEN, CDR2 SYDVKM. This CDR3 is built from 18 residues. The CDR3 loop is CASSLNPRDHRANYGYTF.

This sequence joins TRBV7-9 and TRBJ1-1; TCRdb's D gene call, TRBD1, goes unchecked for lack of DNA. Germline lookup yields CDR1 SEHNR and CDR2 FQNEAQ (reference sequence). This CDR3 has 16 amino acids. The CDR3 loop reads CASSSLGGGVDTEAFF.

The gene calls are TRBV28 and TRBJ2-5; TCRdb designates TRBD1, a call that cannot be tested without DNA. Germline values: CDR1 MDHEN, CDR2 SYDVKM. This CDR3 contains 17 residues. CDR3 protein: CASSSPSGTEYQETQYF. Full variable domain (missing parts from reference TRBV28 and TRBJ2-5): DVKVTQSSRYLVKRTGEKVFLECVQDMDHENMFWYRQDPGLGLRLIYFSYDVKMKEKGDIPEGYSVSREKKERFSLILESASTNQTSMYLCASSSPSGTEYQETQYFGPGTRLLVL.

Here the CDR3 reads CASSLLPIAGGQEQYF. The chain carries TRBV4-1 and TRBJ2-7; the D call from TCRdb, TRBD2, cannot be confirmed without DNA. The CDR3 consists of 16 residues. Germline CDR1 reads MGHRA; CDR2 reads YSYEKL.

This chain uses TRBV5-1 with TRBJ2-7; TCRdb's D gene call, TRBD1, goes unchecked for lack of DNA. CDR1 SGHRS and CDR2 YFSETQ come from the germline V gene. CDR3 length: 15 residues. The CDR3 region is CASSDPDRGFNEQYF. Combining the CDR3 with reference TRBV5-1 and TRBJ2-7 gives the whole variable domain KAGVTQTPRYLIKTRGQQVTLSCSPISGHRSVSWYQQTPGQGLQFLFEYFSETQRNKGNFPGRFSGRQFSNSRSEMNVSTLELGDSALYLCASSDPDRGFNEQYFGPGTRLTVT.

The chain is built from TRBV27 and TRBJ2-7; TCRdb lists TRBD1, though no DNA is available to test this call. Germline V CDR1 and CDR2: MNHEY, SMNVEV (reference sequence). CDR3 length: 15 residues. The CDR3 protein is CASSLLTGGSYEQYF.

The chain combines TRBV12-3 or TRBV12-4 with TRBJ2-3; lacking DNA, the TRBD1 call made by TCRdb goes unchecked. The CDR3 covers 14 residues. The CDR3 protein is CASRRQGSSDTQYF.

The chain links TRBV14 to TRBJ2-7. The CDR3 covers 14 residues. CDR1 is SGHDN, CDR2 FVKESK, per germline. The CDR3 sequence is CASSQGVGAYEQYF.